This T cell receptor beta chain came from a study of blood T cell repertoires in COVID-19. The CDR3 is 13 residues long. Trimming left V 1 base short and J 4 bases short, with 5 bases between. CDR1 is SEHNR and CDR2 is FQNEAQ in the germline V gene (reference sequence). Original data processing: The assay estimated nucleated cells by amplifying reference gene primers. Assay: immunoSEQ multiplex PCR; the TCRdb copy retains only in-frame clones and omits some. Clonal size and the V and J genes are those of that table, whereas D and trimming came from the DNA. In the table there are about 170,000 clones, 80% to 85% of which are singletons.

The chain carries TRBV7-9 and TRBJ2-1; D unclear. The clonotype originates from a human donor with acute or convalescent COVID-19. The donor label of this sample is uncertain. The sequenced sample was peripheral blood. The CDR3 reads CASSLEAYNEQFF. The CDR3 nucleotides are TGTGCCAGCAGCTTAGAAGCATACAATGAGCAGTTCTTC.